This T cell receptor (beta chain) was captured by sequencing in a study of identical twins. Via MiXCR, TCRdb re-called the 5' RACE reads, giving one row per CDR3 protein. This sample has 200,000 to 300,000 distinct CDR3 sequences, with approximately 10% found just once. This clonotype was found a few times. Antigen unknown. The CDR3 is 14 residues long. Per germline, CDR1 LGHNA and CDR2 YNFKEQ. V was trimmed by 0 bases and J by 4 bases, leaving 9 bases between them. The study's findings and limits: There were fewer insertions in abundant cord blood beta clonotypes, but memory repertoires showed no such pattern. Beta out-of-frame sequences showed weaker excess sharing between twins. Low generation probability was overrepresented in out-of-frame alpha sequences shared by twins.

The chain joins TRBV4-2 to TRBJ2-5; D is ambiguous. This TCR was sampled from a man aged 45 to 65 in good health. Sequenced sample: memory T cells sorted from blood. CDR3 in amino acids: CASSQDTRRETQYF. The CDR3 DNA follows: TGTGCCAGCAGCCAAGATACCCGGAGAGAGACCCAGTACTTC.